Below are 14 T cell receptor beta chains sequenced from a single sample in a study of response to subunit inactivated influenza vaccine. A single record per CDR3 protein comes from TCRdb applying MiXCR to the RT-PCR reads. The repertoire has about 480,000 distinct CDR3 sequences, 9.5% to 13% of them found once; the top ten carry about 12%. The sample in question was PBMCs from blood, obtained about 40 days after vaccination. All receptors come from a man in his fifties who received an inactivated influenza vaccine.

This chain links TRBV20-1 with TRBJ1-2; TRBD1 matches at 8 bases. The V gene end was trimmed by 2 bases and the J gene end by 2 bases; junction bases not matched to a gene: 4. The CDR3 extends over 14 amino acids. Germline V gives CDR1 DFQATT, CDR2 SNEGSKA (reference sequence). The CDR3 is CSARTRTGNYGYTF. The CDR3 bases are TGCAGTGCTAGAACGAGGACAGGGAACTATGGCTACACCTTC.

This chain joins TRBV10-3 and TRBJ2-5, with TRBD2 matching 8 bases. The CDR3 is 14 amino acids. In germline, CDR1 is ENHRY, CDR2 SYGVKD. V trimming: 3 bases; J trimming: 2 bases; junction bases outside the gene matches: 2. The DNA for the CDR3 is TGTGCCATCAGTGATACTAGCGGACAAGAGACCCAGTACTTC. Protein sequence: CAISDTSGQETQYF.

This clonotype was seen only a few times. The V and J genes are TRBV29-1 and TRBJ2-1; D gene uncertain. CDR3 size: 11 residues. Between the trimmed V and J ends, which lost 5 bases and 7 bases, there was a span of 9 bases. Germline V gene sequence: CDR1 SQVTM, CDR2 ANQGSEA. The CDR3 here is CSVPDGNEQFF. DNA for the CDR3: TGCAGCGTTCCGGACGGGAATGAGCAGTTCTTC.

This clonotype was observed a handful of times. The rearrangement links TRBV28 to TRBJ2-1; TRBD2 agrees at 12 bases. Trimming cost V 5 bases and J 5 bases; bases outside gene matches: 19. This CDR3 region has 20 residues. Germline-derived CDR1 and CDR2 are MDHEN and SYDVKM. In nucleotides, the CDR3 is TGTGCCAGCAGTCCCGCCTTGAGACATCCGGGACTAGCGGGCAACAATGAGCAGTTCTTC. Protein product: CASSPALRHPGLAGNNEQFF. The entire variable domain, with the rest obtained from reference TRBV28 and TRBJ2-1, is as follows: DVKVTQSSRYLVKRTGEKVFLECVQDMDHENMFWYRQDPGLGLRLIYFSYDVKMKEKGDIPEGYSVSREKKERFSLILESASTNQTSMYLCASSPALRHPGLAGNNEQFFGPGTRLTVL.

The CDR3 bases are TGCAGTGCCTCGCGGGAGGGGTACGAGCAGTACTTC. As protein: CSASREGYEQYF. The chain recombines TRBV20-1 with TRBJ2-7; 9 bases match TRBD2. With V trimmed by 6 bases and J by 4 bases, 4 bases remained unmatched. Germline V gene data show CDR1 as DFQATT and CDR2 as SNEGSKA (reference sequence). This CDR3 has 12 residues.

There are a few counts of this clonotype. This chain joins TRBV9 and TRBJ2-1; the D is unclear. This CDR3 is built from 11 residues. With 1 base removed from V and 13 bases from J, the gap between germline ends came to 9 bases. CDR1 and CDR2 from the germline V gene are SGDLS and YYNGEE. CDR3 region: CASSVKEEQFF. CDR3 DNA: TGTGCCAGCAGCGTAAAAGAGGAACAGTTCTTC.

This clonotype was seen a handful of times. The chain employs TRBV6-5 and TRBJ2-1; no reliable D call. V was pared by 6 bases and J by 12 bases, with 12 bases between. There are 11 residues in the CDR3. Germline CDR1 and CDR2: MNHEY and SVGAGI. Here the CDR3 reads CASRNKGSQFF. CDR3 DNA: TGTGCCAGCAGGAATAAAGGATCGCAGTTCTTC.

The sample holds a few counts of this clonotype. The rearrangement uses TRBV27 and TRBJ2-3; D is possibly TRBD1 (5 bases). CDR1 is MNHEY and CDR2 is SMNVEV in the germline V gene (reference sequence). The CDR3 is 14 residues long. V lost 7 bases, J lost 5 bases, and 16 bases lay in between. The CDR3 spells CASKGRYQGDTQYF. CDR3 nucleotide sequence: TGTGCCAGCAAAGGGCGTTACCAGGGAGATACGCAGTATTTT.

This clonotype was seen more than once but under ten times. V gene TRBV19 combines with J gene TRBJ1-5, with D maybe TRBD1 (5 bases). Per germline, CDR1 LNHDA and CDR2 SQIVND (reference sequence). V shed 7 bases and J shed 3 bases, with 10 bases lying between them. The CDR3 totals 13 residues. As DNA, the CDR3 is TGTGCCAGTAAGGGACTGTACAATCAGCCCCAGCATTTT. Translated, it gives CASKGLYNQPQHF.

This clonotype occurred a few times. The rearrangement joins TRBV4-1 to TRBJ2-1, with a tentative D call TRBD1 (6 bases). V lost 0 bases and J 7 bases, leaving 13 bases between the germline ends. The V gene's germline CDR1 is MGHRA and CDR2 YSYEKL. The CDR3 sequence is 15 residues long. The CDR3 spells CASSQDKARGNEQFF. The CDR3 nucleotides read TGCGCCAGCAGCCAAGATAAGGCCAGGGGAAATGAGCAGTTCTTC.

The table lists this clonotype with many counts. This chain uses TRBV24-1 with TRBJ2-1, with 8 bases that match TRBD2. The CDR3 extends over 17 amino acids. Germline CDR1 KGHDR, CDR2 SFDVKD. The V gene end was trimmed by 2 bases and the J gene end by 6 bases; junction bases not matched to a gene: 11. CDR3 DNA sequence: TGTGCCACCAGTGATTCCAAAAAGCGGGAGAGTCTCAATGAGCAGTTCTTC. Protein product: CATSDSKKRESLNEQFF.

This clonotype was counted many times. The chain recombines TRBV5-1 with TRBJ2-7; D gene ambiguous. Germline CDR1 is SGHRS and CDR2 is YFSETQ. The CDR3 totals 14 residues. Trimming took off 0 bases at V and 2 bases at J, with 9 bases between the two ends. Here the CDR3 reads CASSLAARTYEQYF. CDR3 nucleotide sequence: TGCGCCAGCAGCTTGGCCGCTAGAACCTACGAGCAGTACTTC.

The table lists this clonotype with a few counts. The rearrangement uses TRBV27 and TRBJ2-7, with a tentative D call TRBD1 (6 bases). V was trimmed by 3 bases and J by 3 bases, leaving 12 bases between them. This CDR3 comprises 14 residues. The germline V gene has CDR1 MNHEY and CDR2 SMNVEV (reference sequence). The CDR3 region is CASSFSGAGYEQYF. As DNA, the CDR3 is TGTGCCAGCAGTTTTTCAGGGGCAGGCTACGAGCAGTACTTC.

This clonotype was seen a few times. The gene calls are TRBV9 and TRBJ2-4; 7 nucleotides match TRBD1. J was trimmed by 5 bases and V by 4 bases; bases with no gene match: 6. The CDR3 has 14 amino acids. Germline CDR1 is SGDLS and CDR2 is YYNGEE. CDR3 DNA sequence: TGTGCCAGCAGCTTGGGACAGAGAGAAAACATTCAGTACTTC. It is translated as CASSLGQRENIQYF.